The clone carrying this T cell receptor (beta chain) was seen a few times. Its antigen is unidentified. The assay was immunoSEQ multiplex PCR, and TCRdb's table has in-frame clones only and misses some. The data hold 250,000 to 350,000 clones, with roughly four fifths observed a single time. CDR1 and CDR2 from the germline V gene are ENHRY and SYGVKD. The V end lost 6 bases, the J end lost 5 bases, and 19 bases lay between the germline ends. This CDR3 spans 15 amino acids. The record originates from a study of cytotoxic CD8 clonotypes in ibrutinib-treated CLL. Study-level points and caveats: Baseline clonality, higher than in age-matched healthy donors, tracked circulating CD8+ T-cell counts.

This TCR came from a human donor with chronic lymphocytic leukemia. The chain has TRBV10-3 and TRBJ2-5; D is possibly TRBD2 (5 bases). The sequences come from PBMCs, collected at disease progression, from a patient treated with ibrutinib. CDR3 sequence (DNA): TGTGCCATCAGCAAGAACCTTGACGGGGTGGAGACCCAGTACTTC. Translating gives CAISKNLDGVETQYF.